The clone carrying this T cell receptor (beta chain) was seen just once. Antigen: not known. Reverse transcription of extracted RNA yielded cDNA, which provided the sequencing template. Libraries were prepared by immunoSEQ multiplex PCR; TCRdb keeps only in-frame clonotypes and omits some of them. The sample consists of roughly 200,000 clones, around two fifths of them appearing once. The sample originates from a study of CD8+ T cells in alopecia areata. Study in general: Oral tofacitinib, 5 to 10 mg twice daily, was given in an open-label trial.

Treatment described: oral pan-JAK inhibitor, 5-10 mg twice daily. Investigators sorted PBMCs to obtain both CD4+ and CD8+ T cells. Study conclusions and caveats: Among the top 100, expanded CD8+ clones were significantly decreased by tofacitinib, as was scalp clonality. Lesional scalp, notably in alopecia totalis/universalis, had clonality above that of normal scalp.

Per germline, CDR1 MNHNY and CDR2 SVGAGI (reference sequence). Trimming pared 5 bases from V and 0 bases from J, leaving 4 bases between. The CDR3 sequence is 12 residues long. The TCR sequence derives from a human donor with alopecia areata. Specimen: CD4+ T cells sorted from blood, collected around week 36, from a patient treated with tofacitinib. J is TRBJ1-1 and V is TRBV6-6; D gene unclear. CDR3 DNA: TGTGCCAGCAGTGTTGTGAACACTGAAGCTTTCTTT. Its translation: CASSVVNTEAFF.